This T cell receptor (beta chain) appears in the sequencing data of a study of a mutant IDH1 vaccine in newly diagnosed glioma. Study as a whole: Patients were started on vaccination 4-6 weeks after radiotherapy alone, or with temozolomide cycles. Treated patients were roughly 62% male, around 40% female, mean age 40.4 years.

Time point meaning: week 35, safety follow-up. Doses comprised 300 ug of mutant IDH1 20-mer peptide each, plus topical imiquimod. Each donor presented with a new WHO grade 3 or 4 astrocytoma that tested IDH1-mutant and showed ATRX loss. Clones were sequenced by immunoSEQ multiplex PCR, and TCRdb holds only the in-frame ones, with some missing. The table records more than 55,000 clones, around 80% of them present only once. About this clone: The antigen is unknown.

Trimming stripped 2 bases from V and 0 bases from J, with 12 bases between. Germline assignment: CDR1 MNHNY and CDR2 SVGAGI (reference sequence). This CDR3 is 16 amino acids long. This chain links TRBV6-6 with TRBJ2-3; maybe TRBD2 (6 bases). Specimen: PBMCs, collected from a glioma patient whose treatment included an IDH1 peptide vaccine. This clonotype originated in a man aged 25 to 45 with glioma. CDR3 nucleotides: TGTGCCAGCAGTTACCCCTTGGCGGGGAGCACAGATACGCAGTATTTT. Amino acids: CASSYPLAGSTDTQYF.